One and the same sample provided the 24 T cell receptor beta chains below, sequenced in a study of cytomegalovirus exposure and HLA in healthy donors. Researchers ran the PCR with 60 Vbeta and 13 Jbeta primers. Sequencing was performed with immunoSEQ multiplex PCR; in TCRdb, only in-frame clones are kept and a portion is missing. This table holds around 180,000 clones, 81% found once. Sequencing was done on a sample of PBMCs. The receptors were sampled from a man between 18 and 35 years old in good health and CMV-seronegative.

Comments on this clone: The junction does not match germline at one end; this may be a read error. The V and J genes are TRBV28 and TRBJ1-5; the match to TRBD1 covers 9 bases. The CDR3 totals 15 residues. Germline V gene data show CDR1 as MDHEN and CDR2 as SYDVKM. CDR3 sequence: CANSIGQGFRQPQHF. The CDR3 DNA reads as TGTGCCAACAGTATAGGACAGGGGTTTAGACAGCCCCAGCATTTT. The variable domain in full, completed from reference TRBV28 and TRBJ1-5, reads DVKVTQSSRYLVKRTGEKVFLECVQDMDHENMFWYRQDPGLGLRLIYFSYDVKMKEKGDIPEGYSVSREKKERFSLILESASTNQTSMYLCANSIGQGFRQPQHFGDGTRLSIL.

The chain recombines TRBV7-3 with TRBJ2-3; TRBD2 matches 11 bases. CDR3 length: 15 amino acids. V shed 1 base and J 4 bases; nucleotides not matched to a gene: 1. The germline V gene encodes CDR1 SGHTA and CDR2 FQGTGA. CDR3 amino acids: CASSLRLAGSDTQYF. Here the CDR3 DNA reads TGTGCCAGCAGCTTAAGACTAGCGGGATCAGATACGCAGTATTTT.

The table lists this clone with a count of one. V is TRBV29-1 and J is TRBJ1-2; TRBD1 matches 9 bases. V gave up 5 bases and J gave up 6 bases; unmatched junction bases: 4. Germline CDR1 reads SQVTM; CDR2 reads ANQGSEA. This CDR3 is 12 amino acids long. The CDR3 is CSVLQGADGYTF. The CDR3 DNA sequence: TGCAGCGTTTTACAGGGGGCGGATGGCTACACCTTC.

The V gene is TRBV7-2, the J gene TRBJ1-1, with 11 bases aligning to TRBD1. There are 16 residues in the CDR3. The junction had 3 bases not matched to a gene; V was cut back by 1 base and J by 2 bases. Germline V lookup: CDR1 SGHTA, CDR2 FQGNSA. The CDR3 is CASSLGDRGDNTEAFF. For the CDR3, the DNA is TGTGCCAGCAGCTTAGGGGACAGGGGGGATAACACTGAAGCTTTCTTT.

The V gene is TRBV28, the J gene TRBJ2-6, with D unclear. Trimming took off 4 bases at V and 0 bases at J, with 10 bases between the two ends. The CDR3 is 16 residues long. CDR1 and CDR2 from the germline V gene are MDHEN and SYDVKM. CDR3 sequence (DNA): TGTGCCAGCAGTTCCCCCACTTACTCTGGGGCCAACGTCCTGACTTTC. Translation gives CASSSPTYSGANVLTF.

J is TRBJ2-2 and V is TRBV10-3, with 14 bases that match TRBD2. The junction had 3 bases not matched to a gene; V was cut back by 3 bases and J by 6 bases. The germline gives CDR1 ENHRY, CDR2 SYGVKD. The CDR3 is 16 residues long. The CDR3 nucleotides are TGTGCCATCAGTGAAGGACTAGCGGGGGGTCCCGGGGAGCTGTTTTTT. It yields the protein CAISEGLAGGPGELFF.

This clone has just one count. The chain carries TRBV19 and TRBJ2-1; D might be TRBD2 (6 bases). Trimming took 6 bases from V and 3 from J, leaving 12 bases between them. The CDR3 has 14 amino acids. The germline V gene encodes CDR1 LNHDA and CDR2 SQIVND (reference sequence). CDR3 DNA sequence: TGTGCCAGTAGCGAGCGGGTACGCTACAATGAGCAGTTCTTC. It is translated as CASSERVRYNEQFF.

This clone was seen a single time. V usage is TRBV27 and J usage is TRBJ2-5; 9 bases agree with TRBD2. Germline V lookup: CDR1 MNHEY, CDR2 SMNVEV (reference sequence). This CDR3 region has 15 residues. The trim removed 6 bases at V and 5 bases at J, leaving 10 bases unmatched. CDR3 in amino acids: CASSRPGLASETQYF. In nucleotides, the CDR3 is TGTGCCAGCAGCCGCCCCGGACTAGCGTCGGAGACCCAGTACTTC.

The chain combines TRBV16 with TRBJ1-6; possible D gene TRBD1, 6 bases. The CDR3 is 16 residues long. Germline V gene sequence: CDR1 KGHSY, CDR2 FQNENV. V shed 6 bases and J shed 0 bases, with 12 bases lying between them. This CDR3 reads CASRGTPSSYNSPLHF. Written as DNA, the CDR3 is TGTGCCAGCAGAGGGACACCGAGCTCCTATAATTCACCCCTCCACTTT. The variable domain in full, with the rest retrieved from reference TRBV16 and TRBJ1-6, is GEEVAQTPKHLVRGEGQKAKLYCAPIKGHSYVFWYQQVLKNEFKFLISFQNENVFDETGMPKERFSAKCLPNSPCSLEIQATKLEDSAVYFCASRGTPSSYNSPLHFGNGTRLTVT.

This clone was picked up a small number of times. Compared with germline, one end of the junction differs, possibly owing to a read error. CDR3 in amino acids: CASSLGGTGSSF. The CDR3, as DNA: TGTGCCAGCAGCTTAGGGGGGACAGGATCATCCTTC. This chain links TRBV7-9 with TRBJ2-7; 8 nucleotides match TRBD1. CDR3 size: 12 residues. Germline V gives CDR1 SEHNR, CDR2 FQNEAQ (reference sequence).

The chain is built from TRBV10-3 and TRBJ1-6, with D hard to call. V was trimmed by 6 bases and J by 3 bases, leaving 6 bases between them. Germline CDR1 is ENHRY and CDR2 is SYGVKD. The CDR3 contains 13 residues. The CDR3 spells CAISPVYNSPLHF. The DNA of the CDR3 is TGTGCCATCAGCCCCGTCTATAATTCACCCCTCCACTTT.

The CDR3 region has the DNA TGTGCCAGCAGCTTAGCTGCAGGGGAAAACACTGAAGCTTTCTTT. It codes for CASSLAAGENTEAFF. The chain couples TRBV7-8 to TRBJ1-1; D is possibly TRBD1 (6 bases). Germline lookup yields CDR1 SGHVS and CDR2 FQNEAQ. There are 15 residues in the CDR3. V was clipped by 0 bases and J by 2 bases, with 10 bases between them.

This chain uses TRBV11-3 with TRBJ1-1; 10 bases are a match to TRBD1. The CDR3 has 15 residues. CDR1 and CDR2 (germline): SGHNT, YENEEA. The V segment lost 5 bases and the J segment 5 bases; nucleotides outside the gene matches: 8. The CDR3 reads CASSPPRTGGTEAFF. The DNA for the CDR3 is TGTGCCAGCAGCCCCCCCCGGACAGGGGGAACTGAAGCTTTCTTT.

The chain links TRBV14 to TRBJ1-4; D is ambiguous. The germline V gene has CDR1 SGHDN and CDR2 FVKESK. The CDR3 has 14 amino acids. V was shortened by 0 bases and J by 7 bases, with 9 bases between the two germline ends. The CDR3 protein is CASSQDLAIEKLFF. The CDR3 DNA follows: TGTGCCAGCAGCCAAGATTTGGCAATTGAAAAACTGTTTTTT.

The V call is TRBV28, the J call TRBJ1-5, with D possibly matching TRBD1 (5 bases). Trimming took off 7 bases at V and 1 base at J, with 14 bases between the two ends. Germline V CDR1 and CDR2: MDHEN, SYDVKM. CDR3 length: 15 residues. CDR3 protein: CASTRRGGSNQPQHF. The CDR3 nucleotides are TGTGCCAGCACGCGGAGGGGTGGGAGCAATCAGCCCCAGCATTTT.

The chain joins TRBV5-1 to TRBJ1-4; maybe TRBD1 (5 bases). The germline V gene has CDR1 SGHRS and CDR2 YFSETQ. The V and J ends lost 7 bases and 4 bases respectively, with 14 bases between them. The CDR3 consists of 14 residues. Written as DNA, the CDR3 is TGCGCCAGCGCCTCATGGACACATAATGAAAAACTGTTTTTT. This translates into CASASWTHNEKLFF.

The sample holds one count of this clone. The chain combines TRBV11-1 with TRBJ1-2; D may be TRBD1 (6 bases). Germline CDR1 and CDR2: SGHAT and FQDESV (reference sequence). Trimming removed 3 bases at V and 2 bases at J, with 10 bases between. This CDR3 has 14 amino acids. Here the CDR3 DNA reads TGTGCCAGCAGCTTGGCACAGGGAAACTATGGCTACACCTTC. It codes for CASSLAQGNYGYTF.

V and J are TRBV7-2 and TRBJ1-5; 7 nucleotides agree with TRBD1. J gave up 6 bases and V 2 bases, and 10 bases lay outside the gene matches. The CDR3 totals 16 residues. The germline V gene has CDR1 SGHTA and CDR2 FQGNSA. The CDR3 spells CASSLISTGSGQPQHF. For the CDR3, the DNA is TGTGCCAGCAGCTTAATTTCGACAGGGTCGGGTCAGCCCCAGCATTTT.

V is TRBV5-4 and J is TRBJ2-2, with 7 bases matching TRBD2. V lost 10 bases and J lost 6; bases outside the gene matches: 9. CDR3 size: 13 residues. The germline gives CDR1 SGHNT, CDR2 YYREEE (reference sequence). CDR3 DNA: TGTGCCCTCACGGGTGGGGGGGCCGGGGAGCTGTTTTTT. Protein product: CALTGGGAGELFF.

V and J are TRBV27 and TRBJ1-5, with D possibly being TRBD1 (5 bases). This CDR3 region has 15 residues. V was pared by 5 bases and J by 6 bases, with 17 bases between. The V gene's germline CDR1 is MNHEY and CDR2 SMNVEV (reference sequence). CDR3 sequence: CASSPRAGGTQPQHF. CDR3 sequence (DNA): TGTGCCAGCAGTCCCCGAGCGGGGGGAACTCAGCCCCAGCATTTT.

The genes are TRBV13 and TRBJ2-3; maybe TRBD1 (5 bases). Germline V gene sequence: CDR1 PRHDT, CDR2 FYEKMQ (reference sequence). Trimming left V 8 bases short and J 4 bases short, with 22 bases between. The CDR3 loop spans 16 amino acids. The CDR3 DNA sequence: TGTGCCAGCGCAATACTGGGGCAGGTCGTCGCAGATACGCAGTATTTT. Residues: CASAILGQVVADTQYF.

The V call is TRBV6-1, the J call TRBJ2-2, with D uncertain. The CDR3 has 12 residues. Germline assignment: CDR1 MNHNS and CDR2 SASEGT. V gave up 2 bases and J gave up 5 bases, with 3 bases separating them. In DNA, the CDR3 is TGTGCCAGCAGTGAAATAACCGGGGAGCTGTTTTTT. It yields the protein CASSEITGELFF.

The chain links TRBV15 to TRBJ1-2, with 10 bases fitting TRBD1. The CDR3 consists of 15 residues. CDR1 is LNHNV and CDR2 is YYDKDF in the germline V gene (reference sequence). V shed 0 bases, J shed 8 bases, and the junction held 6 bases outside the gene matches. In DNA form, the CDR3 reads TGTGCCACCAGCAGAGATCTGACAGGGGGCCACGGCTACACCTTC. Its translation is CATSRDLTGGHGYTF.

The chain recombines TRBV7-2 with TRBJ1-2; D might be TRBD1 (6 bases). Trimming cost V 1 base and J 3 bases, with 12 bases left between them. Germline CDR1 and CDR2: SGHTA and FQGNSA. The CDR3 totals 15 residues. CDR3 sequence reads: CASSLVRGVDYGYTF. CDR3 sequence (DNA): TGTGCCAGCAGCTTAGTCAGGGGAGTAGACTATGGCTACACCTTC.